This T cell receptor (beta chain) was obtained from a study of T-cell reconstitution after alpha-beta-depleted transplantation in children. Preparing the TCRbeta library involved the use of unique molecular identifiers. Using its own MiXCR run on the PCR reads, TCRdb lists one record per CDR3 protein. The data contain under 850,000 distinct CDR3 sequences, roughly 14% of them singletons. Only a few counts were recorded for this clonotype. The receptor was isolated from a girl aged 2-15 years with congenital amegakaryocytic thrombocytopenia, due to receive a stem cell transplant. The sequencing used PBMCs, collected before TCRalphabeta/CD19-depleted stem cell transplant.

CDR3: CASRRDLAGNYNEQFF. CDR3 nucleotide sequence: TGTGCCAGCAGGCGAGATCTAGCGGGAAACTACAATGAGCAGTTCTTC. The genes are TRBV28 and TRBJ2-1; 9 bases map to TRBD2. The J segment lost 3 bases and the V segment lost 6 bases, leaving 9 bases of the junction unmatched. The germline V gene has CDR1 MDHEN and CDR2 SYDVKM. The length of the CDR3 is 16 residues.